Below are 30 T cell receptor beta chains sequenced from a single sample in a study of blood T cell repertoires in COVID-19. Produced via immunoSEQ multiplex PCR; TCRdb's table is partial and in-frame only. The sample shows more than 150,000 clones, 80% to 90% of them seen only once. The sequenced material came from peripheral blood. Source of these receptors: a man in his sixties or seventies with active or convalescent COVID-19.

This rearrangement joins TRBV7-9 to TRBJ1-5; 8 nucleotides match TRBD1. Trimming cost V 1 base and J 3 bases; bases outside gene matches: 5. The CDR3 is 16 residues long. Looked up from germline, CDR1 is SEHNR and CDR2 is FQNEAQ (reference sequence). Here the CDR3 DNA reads TGTGCCAGCAGCTTAGGTTCGGGACAGGACAATCAGCCCCAGCATTTT. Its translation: CASSLGSGQDNQPQHF.

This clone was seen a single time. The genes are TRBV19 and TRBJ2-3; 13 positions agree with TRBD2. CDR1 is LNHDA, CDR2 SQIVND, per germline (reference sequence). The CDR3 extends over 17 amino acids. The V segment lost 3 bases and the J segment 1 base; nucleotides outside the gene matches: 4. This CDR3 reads CASSIGGLAGGTDTQYF. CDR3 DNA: TGTGCCAGTAGTATTGGAGGACTAGCGGGGGGCACAGATACGCAGTATTTT.

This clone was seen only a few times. The CDR3: CASSEQGSTEAFF. The DNA for the CDR3 is TGTGCCAGCAGTGAACAGGGGAGCACTGAAGCTTTCTTT. The V gene is TRBV2, the J gene TRBJ1-1, with D maybe TRBD1 (6 bases). Germline CDR1 and CDR2: SNHLY and FYNNEI. The V end was cut by 2 bases, the J end by 4 bases, with 8 bases between. The CDR3 contains 13 residues. Drawing the rest from reference TRBV2 and TRBJ1-1, the complete variable domain is EPEVTQTPSHQVTQMGQEVILRCVPISNHLYFYWYRQILGQKVEFLVSFYNNEISEKSEIFDDQFSVERPDGSNFTLKIRSTKLEDSAMYFCASSEQGSTEAFFGQGTRLTVV.

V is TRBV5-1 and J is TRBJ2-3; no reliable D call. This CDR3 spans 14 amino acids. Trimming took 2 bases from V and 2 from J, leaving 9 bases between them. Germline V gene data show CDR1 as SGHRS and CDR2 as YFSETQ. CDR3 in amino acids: CASSLDSVTDTQYF. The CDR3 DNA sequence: TGCGCCAGCAGCTTAGATTCAGTCACAGATACGCAGTATTTT.

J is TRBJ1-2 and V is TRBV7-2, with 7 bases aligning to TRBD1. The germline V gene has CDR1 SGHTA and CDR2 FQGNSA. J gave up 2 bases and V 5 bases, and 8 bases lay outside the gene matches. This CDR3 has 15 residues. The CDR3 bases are TGTGCCAGCAGCCCCAGGGGGGCGCGGAACTATGGCTACACCTTC. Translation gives CASSPRGARNYGYTF.

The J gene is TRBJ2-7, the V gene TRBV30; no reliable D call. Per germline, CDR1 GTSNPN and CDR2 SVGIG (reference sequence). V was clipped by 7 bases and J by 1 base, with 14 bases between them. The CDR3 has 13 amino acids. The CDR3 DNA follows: TGTGCCTCCAAGCGCCCCGGATCCTACGAGCAGTACTTC. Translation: CASKRPGSYEQYF. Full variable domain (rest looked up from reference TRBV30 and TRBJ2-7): SQTIHQWPATLVQPVGSPLSLECTVEGTSNPNLYWYRQAAGRGLQLLFYSVGIGQISSEVPQNLSASRPQDRQFILSSKKLLLSDSGFYLCASKRPGSYEQYFGPGTRLTVT.

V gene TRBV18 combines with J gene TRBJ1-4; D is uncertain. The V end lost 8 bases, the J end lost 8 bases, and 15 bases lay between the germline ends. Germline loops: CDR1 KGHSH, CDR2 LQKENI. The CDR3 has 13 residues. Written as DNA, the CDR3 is TGTGCCAGCCTCGCGACACGTCGGGAAAAACTGTTTTTT. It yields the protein CASLATRREKLFF.

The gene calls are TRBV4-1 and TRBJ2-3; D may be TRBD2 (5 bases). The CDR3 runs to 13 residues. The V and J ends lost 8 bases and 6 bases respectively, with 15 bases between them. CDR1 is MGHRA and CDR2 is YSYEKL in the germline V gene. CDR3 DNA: TGCGCCAGCGGCGGACTCTCCGCGGATACGCAGTATTTT. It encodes CASGGLSADTQYF.

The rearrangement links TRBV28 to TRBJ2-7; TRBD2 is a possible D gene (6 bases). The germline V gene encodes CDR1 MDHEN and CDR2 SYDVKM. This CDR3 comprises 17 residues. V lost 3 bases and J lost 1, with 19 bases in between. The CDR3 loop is CASSFLSVGGTSYEQYF. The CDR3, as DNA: TGTGCCAGCAGTTTCCTGAGCGTTGGAGGGACTTCCTACGAGCAGTACTTC.

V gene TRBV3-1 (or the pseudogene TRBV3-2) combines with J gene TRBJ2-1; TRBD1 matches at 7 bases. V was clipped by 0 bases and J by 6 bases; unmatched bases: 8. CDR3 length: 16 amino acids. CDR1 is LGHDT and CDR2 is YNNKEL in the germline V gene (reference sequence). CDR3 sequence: CASSQDHRGRGNEQFF. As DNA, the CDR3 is TGTGCCAGCAGCCAAGATCATAGGGGGCGAGGCAATGAGCAGTTCTTC.

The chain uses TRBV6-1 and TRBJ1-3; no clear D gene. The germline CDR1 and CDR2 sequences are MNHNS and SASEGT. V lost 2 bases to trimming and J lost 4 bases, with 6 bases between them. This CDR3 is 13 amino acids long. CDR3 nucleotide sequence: TGTGCCAGCAGTGAATCGTTGGGAAACACCATATATTTT. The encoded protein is CASSESLGNTIYF.

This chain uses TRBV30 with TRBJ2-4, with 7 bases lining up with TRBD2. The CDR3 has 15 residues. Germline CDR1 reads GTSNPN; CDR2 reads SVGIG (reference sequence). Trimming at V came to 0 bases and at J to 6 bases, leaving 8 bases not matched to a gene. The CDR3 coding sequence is TGTGCCTGGAGTGTTGGCGGGGGTGGTTCAAACATTCAGTACTTC. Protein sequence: CAWSVGGGGSNIQYF.

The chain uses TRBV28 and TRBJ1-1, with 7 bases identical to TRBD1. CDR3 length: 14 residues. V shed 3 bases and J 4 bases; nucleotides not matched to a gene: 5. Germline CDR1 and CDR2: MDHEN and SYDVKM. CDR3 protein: CASSFRTGTTEAFF. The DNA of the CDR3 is TGTGCCAGCAGTTTCCGGACAGGAACCACTGAAGCTTTCTTT.

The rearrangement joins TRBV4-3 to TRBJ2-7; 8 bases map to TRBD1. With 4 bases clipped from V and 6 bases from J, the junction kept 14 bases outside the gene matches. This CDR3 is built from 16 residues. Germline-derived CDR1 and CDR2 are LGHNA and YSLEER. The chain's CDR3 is CASSRDAGGAYGEQYF. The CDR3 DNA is TGCGCCAGCAGCCGCGACGCAGGGGGCGCATATGGCGAGCAGTACTTC.

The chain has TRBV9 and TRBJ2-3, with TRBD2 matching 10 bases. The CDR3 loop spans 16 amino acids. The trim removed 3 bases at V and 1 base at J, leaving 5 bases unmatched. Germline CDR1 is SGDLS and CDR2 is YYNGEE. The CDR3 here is CASSGFLAGGTDTQYF. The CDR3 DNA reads TGTGCCAGCAGCGGATTTCTAGCGGGGGGCACAGATACGCAGTATTTT.

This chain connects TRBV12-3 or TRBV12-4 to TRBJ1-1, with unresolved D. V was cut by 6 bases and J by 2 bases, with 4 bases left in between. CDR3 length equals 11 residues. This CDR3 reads CASSPNTEAFF. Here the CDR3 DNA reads TGTGCCAGCAGCCCTAACACTGAAGCTTTCTTT.

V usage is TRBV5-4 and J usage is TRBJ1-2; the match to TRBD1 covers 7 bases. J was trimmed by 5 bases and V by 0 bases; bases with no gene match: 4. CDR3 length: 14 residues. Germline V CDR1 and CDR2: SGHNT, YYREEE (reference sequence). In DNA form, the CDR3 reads TGTGCCAGCAGCTTGGGCGCAGGGGGTTATGGCTACACCTTC. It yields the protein CASSLGAGGYGYTF. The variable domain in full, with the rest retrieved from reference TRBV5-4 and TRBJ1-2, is ETGVTQSPTHLIKTRGQQVTLRCSSQSGHNTVSWYQQALGQGPQFIFQYYREEENGRGNFPPRFSGLQFPNYSSELNVNALELDDSALYLCASSLGAGGYGYTFGSGTRLTVV.

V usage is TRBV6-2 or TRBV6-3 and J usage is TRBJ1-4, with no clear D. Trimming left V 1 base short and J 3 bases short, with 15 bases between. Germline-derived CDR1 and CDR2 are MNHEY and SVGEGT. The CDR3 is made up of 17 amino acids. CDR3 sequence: CASSYFRAPTANEKLFF. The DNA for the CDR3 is TGTGCCAGCAGTTACTTCCGCGCCCCCACGGCTAATGAAAAACTGTTTTTT.

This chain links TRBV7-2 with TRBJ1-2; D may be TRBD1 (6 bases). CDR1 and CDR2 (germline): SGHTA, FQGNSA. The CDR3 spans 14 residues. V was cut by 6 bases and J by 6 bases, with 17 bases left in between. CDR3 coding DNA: TGTGCCAGCAGGGAGGCAGGGGCCAAGAATGGCTACACCTTC. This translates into CASREAGAKNGYTF.

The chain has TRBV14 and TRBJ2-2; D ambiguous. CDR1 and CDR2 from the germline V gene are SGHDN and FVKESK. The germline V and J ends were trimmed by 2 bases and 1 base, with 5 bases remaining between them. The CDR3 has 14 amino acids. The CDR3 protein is CASSQLRNTGELFF. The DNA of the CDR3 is TGTGCCAGCAGCCAACTGAGGAACACCGGGGAGCTGTTTTTT.

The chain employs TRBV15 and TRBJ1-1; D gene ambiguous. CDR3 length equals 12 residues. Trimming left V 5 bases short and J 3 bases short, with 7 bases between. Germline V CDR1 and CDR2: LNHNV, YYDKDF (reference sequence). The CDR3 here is CATSRPYTEAFF. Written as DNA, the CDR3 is TGTGCCACCAGCCGTCCTTACACTGAAGCTTTCTTT. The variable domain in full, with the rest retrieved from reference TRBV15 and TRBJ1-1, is DAMVIQNPRYQVTQFGKPVTLSCSQTLNHNVMYWYQQKSSQAPKLLFHYYDKDFNNEADTPDNFQSRRPNTSFCFLDIRSPGLGDTAMYLCATSRPYTEAFFGQGTRLTVV.

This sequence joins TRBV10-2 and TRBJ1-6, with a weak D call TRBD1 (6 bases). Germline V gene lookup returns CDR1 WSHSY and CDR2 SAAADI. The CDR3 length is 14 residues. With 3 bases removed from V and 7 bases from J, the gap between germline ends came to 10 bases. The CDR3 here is CASSEVGQNSPLHF. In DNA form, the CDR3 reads TGCGCCAGCAGTGAAGTAGGACAGAATTCACCCCTCCACTTT.

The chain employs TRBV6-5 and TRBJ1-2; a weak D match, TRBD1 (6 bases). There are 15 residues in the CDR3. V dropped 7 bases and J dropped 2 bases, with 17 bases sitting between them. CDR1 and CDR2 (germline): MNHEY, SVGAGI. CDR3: CASTPHGGPNYGYTF. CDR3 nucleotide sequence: TGTGCCAGCACCCCTCACGGGGGGCCGAACTATGGCTACACCTTC.

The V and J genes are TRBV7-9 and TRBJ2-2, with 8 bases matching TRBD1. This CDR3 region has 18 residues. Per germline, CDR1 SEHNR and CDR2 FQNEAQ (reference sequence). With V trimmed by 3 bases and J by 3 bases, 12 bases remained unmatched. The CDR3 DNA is TGTGCCAGCAGCTTTCTCGTTGGCCAGGGGGCAGACACCGGGGAGCTGTTTTTT. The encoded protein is CASSFLVGQGADTGELFF.

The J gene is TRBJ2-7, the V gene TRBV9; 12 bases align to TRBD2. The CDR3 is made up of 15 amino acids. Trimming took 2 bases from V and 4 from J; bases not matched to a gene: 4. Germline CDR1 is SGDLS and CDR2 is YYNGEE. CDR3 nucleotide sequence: TGTGCCAGCAGCGTGACTAGCGGGAGTGGATACGAGCAGTACTTC. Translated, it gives CASSVTSGSGYEQYF.

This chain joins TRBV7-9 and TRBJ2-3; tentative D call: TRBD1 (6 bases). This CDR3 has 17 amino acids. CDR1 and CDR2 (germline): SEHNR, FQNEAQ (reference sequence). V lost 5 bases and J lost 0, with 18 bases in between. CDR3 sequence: CASSPRQVALSTDTQYF. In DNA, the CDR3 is TGTGCCAGCAGCCCTAGACAGGTTGCTCTTAGCACAGATACGCAGTATTTT.

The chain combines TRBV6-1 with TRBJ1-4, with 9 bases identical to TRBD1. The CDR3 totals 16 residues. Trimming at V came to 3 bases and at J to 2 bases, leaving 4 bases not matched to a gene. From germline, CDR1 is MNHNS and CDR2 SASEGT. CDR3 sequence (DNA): TGTGCCAGCAGTGAGGGGACAGGGTGGACTAATGAAAAACTGTTTTTT. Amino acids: CASSEGTGWTNEKLFF.

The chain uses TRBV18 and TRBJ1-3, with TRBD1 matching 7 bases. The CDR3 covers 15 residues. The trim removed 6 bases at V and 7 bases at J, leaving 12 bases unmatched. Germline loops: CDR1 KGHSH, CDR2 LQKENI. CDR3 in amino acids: CASSRTGPPSNTIYF. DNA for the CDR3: TGTGCCAGCTCGCGGACAGGTCCACCTAGCAACACCATATATTTT.

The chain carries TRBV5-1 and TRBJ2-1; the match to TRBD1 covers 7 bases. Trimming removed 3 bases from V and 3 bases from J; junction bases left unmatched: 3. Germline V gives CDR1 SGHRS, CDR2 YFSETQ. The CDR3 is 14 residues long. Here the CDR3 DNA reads TGCGCCAGCAGCTCCGGACAGGACTACAATGAGCAGTTCTTC. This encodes CASSSGQDYNEQFF.

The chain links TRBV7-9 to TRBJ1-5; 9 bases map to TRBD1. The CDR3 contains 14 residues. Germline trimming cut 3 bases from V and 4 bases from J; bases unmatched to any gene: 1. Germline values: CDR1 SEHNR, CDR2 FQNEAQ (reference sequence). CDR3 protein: CASSLGTGNQPQHF. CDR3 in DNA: TGTGCCAGCAGCTTGGGGACAGGGAATCAGCCCCAGCATTTT.